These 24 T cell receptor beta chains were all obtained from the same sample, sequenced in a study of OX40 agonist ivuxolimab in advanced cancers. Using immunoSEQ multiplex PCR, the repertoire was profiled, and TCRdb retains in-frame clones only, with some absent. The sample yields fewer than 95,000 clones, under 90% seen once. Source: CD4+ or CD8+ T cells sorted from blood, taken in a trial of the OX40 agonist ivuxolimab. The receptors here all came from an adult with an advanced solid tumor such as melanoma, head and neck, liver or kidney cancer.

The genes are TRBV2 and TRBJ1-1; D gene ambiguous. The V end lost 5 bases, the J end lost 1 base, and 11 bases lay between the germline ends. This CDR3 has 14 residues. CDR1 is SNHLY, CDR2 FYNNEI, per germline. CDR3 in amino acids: CASSNIRGNTEAFF. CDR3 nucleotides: TGTGCCAGCAGTAATATACGGGGGAACACTGAAGCTTTCTTT.

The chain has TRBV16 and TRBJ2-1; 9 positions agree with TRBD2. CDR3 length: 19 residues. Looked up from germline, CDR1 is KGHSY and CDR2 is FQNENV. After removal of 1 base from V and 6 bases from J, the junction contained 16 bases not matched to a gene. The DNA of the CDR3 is TGTGCCAGCAGCCAATACCCCCCGGGTAATAGCGGGGGCCTCAATGAGCAGTTCTTC. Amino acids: CASSQYPPGNSGGLNEQFF.

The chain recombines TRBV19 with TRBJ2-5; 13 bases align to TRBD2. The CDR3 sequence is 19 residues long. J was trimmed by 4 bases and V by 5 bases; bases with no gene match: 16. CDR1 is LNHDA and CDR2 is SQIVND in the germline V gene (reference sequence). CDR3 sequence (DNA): TGTGCCAGTAGTCCCCGCCTACTAGCGGGGGGGGCGGTAGGAGAGACCCAGTACTTC. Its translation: CASSPRLLAGGAVGETQYF.

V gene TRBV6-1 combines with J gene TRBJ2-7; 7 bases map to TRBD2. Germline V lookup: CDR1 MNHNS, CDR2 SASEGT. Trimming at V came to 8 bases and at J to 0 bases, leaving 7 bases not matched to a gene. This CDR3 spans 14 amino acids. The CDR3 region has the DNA TGTGCCAGCGGAGTAGAGCGGGGCTCCTACGAGCAGTACGTC. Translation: CASGVERGSYEQYV.

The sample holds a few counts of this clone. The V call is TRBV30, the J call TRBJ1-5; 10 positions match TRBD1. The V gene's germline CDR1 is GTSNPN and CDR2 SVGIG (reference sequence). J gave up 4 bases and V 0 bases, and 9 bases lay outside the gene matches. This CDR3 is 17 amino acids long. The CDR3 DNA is TGTGCCTGGAGTGTACCCGGACAGGGGGGACCAAATCAGCCCCAGCATTTT. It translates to CAWSVPGQGGPNQPQHF. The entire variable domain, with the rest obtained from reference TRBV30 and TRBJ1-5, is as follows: SQTIHQWPATLVQPVGSPLSLECTVEGTSNPNLYWYRQAAGRGLQLLFYSVGIGQISSEVPQNLSASRPQDRQFILSSKKLLLSDSGFYLCAWSVPGQGGPNQPQHFGDGTRLSIL.

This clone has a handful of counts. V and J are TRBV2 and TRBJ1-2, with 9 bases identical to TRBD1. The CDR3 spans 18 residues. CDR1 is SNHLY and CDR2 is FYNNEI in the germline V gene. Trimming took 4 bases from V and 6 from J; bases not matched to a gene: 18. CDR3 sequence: CASSAPGGEEQGAHGYTF. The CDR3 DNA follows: TGTGCCAGCAGTGCCCCGGGTGGGGAGGAACAGGGGGCCCATGGCTACACCTTC.

In DNA form, the CDR3 reads TGTGCCAGCAGCACCGAGAAGCTAGCGAGGACCCAGTACTTC. Translated: CASSTEKLARTQYF. The rearrangement links TRBV7-9 to TRBJ2-5, with D tentatively TRBD2 (6 bases). Germline V gene lookup returns CDR1 SEHNR and CDR2 FQNEAQ (reference sequence). V was shortened by 5 bases and J by 7 bases, with 17 bases between the two germline ends. The CDR3 runs to 14 residues.

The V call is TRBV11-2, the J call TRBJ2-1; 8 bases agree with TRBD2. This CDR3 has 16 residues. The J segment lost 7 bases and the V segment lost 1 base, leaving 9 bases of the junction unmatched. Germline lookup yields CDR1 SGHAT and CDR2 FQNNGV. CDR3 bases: TGTGCCAGCAGCTTAGTTCGGGGGGGGCCGGGAAATGAGCAGTTCTTC. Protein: CASSLVRGGPGNEQFF.

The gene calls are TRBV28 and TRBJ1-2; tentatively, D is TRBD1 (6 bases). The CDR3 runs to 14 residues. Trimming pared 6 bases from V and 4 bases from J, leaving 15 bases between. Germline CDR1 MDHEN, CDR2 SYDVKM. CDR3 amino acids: CASSRQVGGYGYTF. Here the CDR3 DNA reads TGTGCCAGCAGCCGACAGGTCGGAGGCTATGGCTACACCTTC.

CDR3 bases: TGTGCCAGCAGTCCAACCACAGGGGCTGCCGAGCAGTACGTC. This codes for CASSPTTGAAEQYV. V gene TRBV28 combines with J gene TRBJ2-7, with 7 bases lining up with TRBD1. The CDR3 is made up of 14 amino acids. V lost 5 bases, J lost 6 bases, and 10 bases stayed unmatched. In germline, CDR1 is MDHEN, CDR2 SYDVKM.

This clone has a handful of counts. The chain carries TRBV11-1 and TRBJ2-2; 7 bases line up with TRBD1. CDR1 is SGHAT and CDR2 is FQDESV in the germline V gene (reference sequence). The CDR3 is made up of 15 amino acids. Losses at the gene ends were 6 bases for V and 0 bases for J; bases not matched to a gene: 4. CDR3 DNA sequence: TGTGCCAGCAGAATGACAGGGTCGAACACCGGGGAGCTGTTTTTT. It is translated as CASRMTGSNTGELFF.

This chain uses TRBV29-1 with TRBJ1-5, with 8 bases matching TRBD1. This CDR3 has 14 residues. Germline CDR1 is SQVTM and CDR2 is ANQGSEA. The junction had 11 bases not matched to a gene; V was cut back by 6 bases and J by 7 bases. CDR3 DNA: TGCAGCGTCAAACAGGGGGGTGATGGCCAGCCCCAGCATTTT. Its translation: CSVKQGGDGQPQHF. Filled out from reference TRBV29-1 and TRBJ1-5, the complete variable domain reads SAVISQKPSRDICQRGTSLTIQCQVDSQVTMMFWYRQQPGQSLTLIATANQGSEATYESGFVIDKFPISRPNLTFSTLTVSNMSPEDSSIYLCSVKQGGDGQPQHFGDGTRLSIL.

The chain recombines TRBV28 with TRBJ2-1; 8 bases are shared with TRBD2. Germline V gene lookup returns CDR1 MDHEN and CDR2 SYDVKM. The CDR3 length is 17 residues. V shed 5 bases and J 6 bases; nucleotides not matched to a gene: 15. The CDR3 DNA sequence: TGTGCCAGCAGTCCCCCAGAAACGGGAGGGAGGGGCAATGAGCAGTTCTTC. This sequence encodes CASSPPETGGRGNEQFF.

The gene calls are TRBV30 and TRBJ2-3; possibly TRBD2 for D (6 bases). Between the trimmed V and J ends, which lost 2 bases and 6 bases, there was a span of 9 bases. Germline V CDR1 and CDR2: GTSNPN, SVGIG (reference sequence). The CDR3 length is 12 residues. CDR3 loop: CAWSTRGDTQYF. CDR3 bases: TGTGCCTGGAGTACCCGGGGGGATACGCAGTATTTT. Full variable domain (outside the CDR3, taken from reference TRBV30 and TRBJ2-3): SQTIHQWPATLVQPVGSPLSLECTVEGTSNPNLYWYRQAAGRGLQLLFYSVGIGQISSEVPQNLSASRPQDRQFILSSKKLLLSDSGFYLCAWSTRGDTQYFGPGTRLTVL.

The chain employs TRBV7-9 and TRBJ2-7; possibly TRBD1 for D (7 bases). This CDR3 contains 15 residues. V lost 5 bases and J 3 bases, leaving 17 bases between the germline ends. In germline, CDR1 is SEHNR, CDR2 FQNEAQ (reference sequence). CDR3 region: CASSPRGTERYEQYF. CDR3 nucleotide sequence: TGTGCCAGCAGCCCACGGGGGACAGAACGCTACGAGCAGTACTTC.

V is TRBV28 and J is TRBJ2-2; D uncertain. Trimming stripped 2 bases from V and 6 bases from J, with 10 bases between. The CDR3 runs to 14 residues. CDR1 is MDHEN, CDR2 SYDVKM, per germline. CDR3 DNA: TGTGCCAGCAGTTTACTTCAGCGAGCCGGGGAGCTGTTTTTT. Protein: CASSLLQRAGELFF.

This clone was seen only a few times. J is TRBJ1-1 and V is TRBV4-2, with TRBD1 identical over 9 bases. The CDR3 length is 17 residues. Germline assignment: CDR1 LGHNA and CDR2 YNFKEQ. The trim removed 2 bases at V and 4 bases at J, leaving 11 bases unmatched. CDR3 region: CASSQTGPQQGATEAFF. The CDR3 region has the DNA TGTGCCAGCAGCCAAACTGGGCCCCAACAGGGGGCCACTGAAGCTTTCTTT.

The CDR3 DNA is TGTGCCAGCAGCGGGCAGGGGGGGGCGGAGACCCAGTACTTC. Translating gives CASSGQGGAETQYF. V gene TRBV7-2 combines with J gene TRBJ2-5, with D perhaps given as TRBD1 or TRBD2 (7 bases each). Between the trimmed V and J ends, which lost 5 bases and 5 bases, there was a span of 15 bases. The CDR3 contains 14 residues. Germline V gene lookup returns CDR1 SGHTA and CDR2 FQGNSA. Drawing the rest from reference TRBV7-2 and TRBJ2-5, the complete variable domain is GAGVSQSPSNKVTEKGKDVELRCDPISGHTALYWYRQSLGQGLEFLIYFQGNSAPDKSGLPSDRFSAERTGGSVSTLTIQRTQQEDSAVYLCASSGQGGAETQYFGPGTRLLVL.

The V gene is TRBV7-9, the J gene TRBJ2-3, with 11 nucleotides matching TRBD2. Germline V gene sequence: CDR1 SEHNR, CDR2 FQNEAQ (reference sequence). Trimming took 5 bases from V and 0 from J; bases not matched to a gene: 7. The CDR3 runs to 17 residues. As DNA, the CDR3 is TGTGCCAGCAGCCCGACAGGGACTAGCGGTAGCACAGATACGCAGTATTTT. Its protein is CASSPTGTSGSTDTQYF.

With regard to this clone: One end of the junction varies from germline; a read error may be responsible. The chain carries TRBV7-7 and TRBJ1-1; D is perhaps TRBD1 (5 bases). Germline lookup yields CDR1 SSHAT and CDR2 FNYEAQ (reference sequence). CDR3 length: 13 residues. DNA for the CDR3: TGTGCTAGCAGCTTAGGACAGAACACTGAAGCTTTCTTT. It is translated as CASSLGQNTEAFF.

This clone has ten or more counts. CDR3 sequence reads: CASKSIDPYGYTF. As DNA, the CDR3 is TGTGCCAGCAAGAGTATCGACCCCTATGGCTACACCTTC. The rearrangement uses TRBV2 and TRBJ1-2, with D uncertain. This CDR3 has 13 residues. Germline-derived CDR1 and CDR2 are SNHLY and FYNNEI. V lost 7 bases and J 4 bases, leaving 13 bases between the germline ends.

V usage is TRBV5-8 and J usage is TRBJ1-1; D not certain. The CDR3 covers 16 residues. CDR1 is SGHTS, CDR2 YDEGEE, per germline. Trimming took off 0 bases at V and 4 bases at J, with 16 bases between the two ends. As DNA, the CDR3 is TGTGCCAGCAGCTTGGGATCGTCCGAAACCTCCACTGAAGCTTTCTTT. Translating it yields CASSLGSSETSTEAFF.

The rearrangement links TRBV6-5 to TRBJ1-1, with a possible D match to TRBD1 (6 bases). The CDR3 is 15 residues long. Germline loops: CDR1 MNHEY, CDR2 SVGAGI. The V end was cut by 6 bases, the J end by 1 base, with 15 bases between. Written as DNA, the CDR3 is TGTGCCAGCAGACGCGGACAGAATCCGAACACTGAAGCTTTCTTT. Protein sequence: CASRRGQNPNTEAFF.

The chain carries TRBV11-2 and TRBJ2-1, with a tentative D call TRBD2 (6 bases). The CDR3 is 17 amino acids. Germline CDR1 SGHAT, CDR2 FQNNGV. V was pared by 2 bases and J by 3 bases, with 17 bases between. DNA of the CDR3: TGTGCCAGCAGCTTACTTCCGGTAGCGGCCTACTACAATGAGCAGTTCTTC. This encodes CASSLLPVAAYYNEQFF.